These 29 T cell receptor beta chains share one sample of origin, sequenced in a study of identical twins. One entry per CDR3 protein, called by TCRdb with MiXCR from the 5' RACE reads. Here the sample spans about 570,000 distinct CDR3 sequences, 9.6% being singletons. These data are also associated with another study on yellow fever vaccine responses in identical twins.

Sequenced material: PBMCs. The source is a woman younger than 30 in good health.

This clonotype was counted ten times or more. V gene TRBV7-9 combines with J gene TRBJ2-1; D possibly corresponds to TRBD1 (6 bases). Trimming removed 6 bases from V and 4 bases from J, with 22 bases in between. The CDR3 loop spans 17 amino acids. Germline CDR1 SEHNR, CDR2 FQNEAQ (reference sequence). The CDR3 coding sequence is TGTGCCAGCAGTTCTACAGGGACGGGCGACCTATACAATGAGCAGTTCTTC. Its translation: CASSSTGTGDLYNEQFF.

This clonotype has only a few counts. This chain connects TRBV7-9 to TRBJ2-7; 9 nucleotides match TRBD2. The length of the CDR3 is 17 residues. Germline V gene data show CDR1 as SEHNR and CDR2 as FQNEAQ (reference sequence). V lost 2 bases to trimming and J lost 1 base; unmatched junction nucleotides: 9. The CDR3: CASSLSSGGSHSYEQYF. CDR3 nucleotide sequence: TGTGCCAGCAGCTTAAGCAGCGGGGGGTCCCATTCCTACGAGCAGTACTTC.

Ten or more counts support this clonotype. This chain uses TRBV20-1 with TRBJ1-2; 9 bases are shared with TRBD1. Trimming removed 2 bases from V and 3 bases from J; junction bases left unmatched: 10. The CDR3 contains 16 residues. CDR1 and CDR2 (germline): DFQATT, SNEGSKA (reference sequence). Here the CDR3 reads CSARYRDRDFYYGYTF. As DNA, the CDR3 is TGCAGTGCTAGATACCGGGACAGGGATTTTTACTATGGCTACACCTTC.

The CDR3 DNA sequence: TGCAGTGCTAGCTTACCCTACGAGCAGTACTTC. This encodes CSASLPYEQYF. This rearrangement joins TRBV20-1 to TRBJ2-7; no clear D. Trimming left V 3 bases short and J 2 bases short, with 5 bases between. CDR1 and CDR2 (germline): DFQATT, SNEGSKA (reference sequence). This CDR3 is 11 amino acids long.

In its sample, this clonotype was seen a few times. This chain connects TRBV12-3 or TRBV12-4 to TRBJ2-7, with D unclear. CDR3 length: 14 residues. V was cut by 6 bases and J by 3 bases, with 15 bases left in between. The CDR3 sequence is CASSWTSRIYEQYF. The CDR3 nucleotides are TGTGCCAGCAGCTGGACGAGCCGGATCTACGAGCAGTACTTC.

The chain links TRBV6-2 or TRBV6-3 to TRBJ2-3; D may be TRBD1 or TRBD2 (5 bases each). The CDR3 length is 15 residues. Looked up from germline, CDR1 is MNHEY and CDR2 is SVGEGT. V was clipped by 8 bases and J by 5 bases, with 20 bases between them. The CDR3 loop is CASRDPIASIDTQYF. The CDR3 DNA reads TGTGCCAGCCGGGACCCAATAGCGTCAATAGATACGCAGTATTTT.

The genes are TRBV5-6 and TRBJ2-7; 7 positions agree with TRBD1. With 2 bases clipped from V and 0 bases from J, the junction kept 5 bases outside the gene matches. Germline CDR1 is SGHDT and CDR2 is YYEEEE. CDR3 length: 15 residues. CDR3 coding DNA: TGTGCCAGCAGCTTTGACAGGGTCCTCTCCTACGAGCAGTACTTC. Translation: CASSFDRVLSYEQYF.

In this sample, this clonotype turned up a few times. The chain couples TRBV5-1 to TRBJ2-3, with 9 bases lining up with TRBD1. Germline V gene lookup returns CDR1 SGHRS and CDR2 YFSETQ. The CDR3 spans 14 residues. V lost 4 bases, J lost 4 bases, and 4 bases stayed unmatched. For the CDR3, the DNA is TGCGCCAGCAGCCCACAGGGGGCACCAGATACGCAGTATTTT. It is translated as CASSPQGAPDTQYF.

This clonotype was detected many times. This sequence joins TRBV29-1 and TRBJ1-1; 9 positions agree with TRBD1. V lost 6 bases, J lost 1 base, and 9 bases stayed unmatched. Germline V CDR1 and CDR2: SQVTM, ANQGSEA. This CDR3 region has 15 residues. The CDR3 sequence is CSVANRGLTNTEAFF. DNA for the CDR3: TGCAGCGTCGCCAACAGGGGGCTGACGAACACTGAAGCTTTCTTT. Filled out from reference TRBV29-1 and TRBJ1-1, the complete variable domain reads SAVISQKPSRDICQRGTSLTIQCQVDSQVTMMFWYRQQPGQSLTLIATANQGSEATYESGFVIDKFPISRPNLTFSTLTVSNMSPEDSSIYLCSVANRGLTNTEAFFGQGTRLTVV.

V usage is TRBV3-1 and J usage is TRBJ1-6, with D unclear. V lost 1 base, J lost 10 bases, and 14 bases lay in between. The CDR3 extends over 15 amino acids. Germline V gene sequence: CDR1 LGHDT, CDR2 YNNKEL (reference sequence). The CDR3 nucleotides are TGTGCCAGCAGCCAAGTGCGATTAAAGGGATCACCCCTCCACTTT. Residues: CASSQVRLKGSPLHF.

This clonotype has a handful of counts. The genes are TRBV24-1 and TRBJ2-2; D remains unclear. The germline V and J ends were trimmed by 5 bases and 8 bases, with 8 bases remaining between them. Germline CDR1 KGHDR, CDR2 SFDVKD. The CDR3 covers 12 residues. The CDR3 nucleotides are TGTGCCACCAGTGGGAGCCCGGGGGAGCTGTTTTTT. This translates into CATSGSPGELFF.

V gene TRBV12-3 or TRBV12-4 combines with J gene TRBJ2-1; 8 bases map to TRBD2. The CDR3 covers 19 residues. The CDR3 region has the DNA TGTACCATCAGTTTAGCGCAGAGCCTTAGCGGGAAACCCTACAATGAGCAGTTCTTC. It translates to CTISLAQSLSGKPYNEQFF.

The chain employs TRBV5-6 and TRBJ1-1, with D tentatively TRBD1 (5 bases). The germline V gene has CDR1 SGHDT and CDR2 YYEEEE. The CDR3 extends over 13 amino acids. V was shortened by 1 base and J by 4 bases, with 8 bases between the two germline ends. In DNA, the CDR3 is TGTGCCAGCAGCTTGCCAGGGAGCACTGAAGCTTTCTTT. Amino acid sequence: CASSLPGSTEAFF.

CDR3 sequence: CASSLEFIADTQYF. In DNA form, the CDR3 reads TGTGCCAGCAGCTTAGAATTTATCGCCGATACGCAGTATTTT. This chain uses TRBV7-2 with TRBJ2-3; no reliable D call. The V gene lost 1 base and the J gene lost 6 bases, with 11 bases spanning the gap. Looked up from germline, CDR1 is SGHTA and CDR2 is FQGNSA. The CDR3 extends over 14 amino acids.

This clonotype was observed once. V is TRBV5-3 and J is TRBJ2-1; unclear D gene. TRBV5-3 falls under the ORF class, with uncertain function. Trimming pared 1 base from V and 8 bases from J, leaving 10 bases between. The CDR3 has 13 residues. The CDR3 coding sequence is TGTGCCAGAAGCTTGTTCAGATTTCATGAGCAGTTCTTC. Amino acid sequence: CARSLFRFHEQFF.

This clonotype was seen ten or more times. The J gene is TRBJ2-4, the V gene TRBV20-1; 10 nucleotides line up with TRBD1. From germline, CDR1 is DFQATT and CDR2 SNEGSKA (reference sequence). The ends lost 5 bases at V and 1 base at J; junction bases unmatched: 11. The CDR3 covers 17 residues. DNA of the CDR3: TGCAGTGCTGAAAGTACCCGGGACAGGGGCGCCAAAAACATTCAGTACTTC. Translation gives CSAESTRDRGAKNIQYF.

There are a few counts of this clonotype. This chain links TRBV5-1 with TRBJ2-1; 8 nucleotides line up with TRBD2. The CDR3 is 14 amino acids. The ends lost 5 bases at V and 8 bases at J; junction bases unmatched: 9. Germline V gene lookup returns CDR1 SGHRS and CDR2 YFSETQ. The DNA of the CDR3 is TGCGCCAGCAGGACCTTGGCACTAGCGGATGAGCAGTTCTTC. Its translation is CASRTLALADEQFF.

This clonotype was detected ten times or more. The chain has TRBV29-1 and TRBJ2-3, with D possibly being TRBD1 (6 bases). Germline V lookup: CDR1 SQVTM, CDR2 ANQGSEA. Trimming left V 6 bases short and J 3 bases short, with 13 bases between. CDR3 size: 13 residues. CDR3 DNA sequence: TGCAGCGTAGTAACAGGGAGAACAGATACGCAGTATTTT. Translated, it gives CSVVTGRTDTQYF.

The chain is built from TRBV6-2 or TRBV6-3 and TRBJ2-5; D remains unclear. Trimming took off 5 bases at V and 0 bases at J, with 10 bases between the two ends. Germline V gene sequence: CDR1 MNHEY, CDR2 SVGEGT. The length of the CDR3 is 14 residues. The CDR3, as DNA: TGTGCCAGCAGTGGTGTGGAGTACCAAGAGACCCAGTACTTC. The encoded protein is CASSGVEYQETQYF.

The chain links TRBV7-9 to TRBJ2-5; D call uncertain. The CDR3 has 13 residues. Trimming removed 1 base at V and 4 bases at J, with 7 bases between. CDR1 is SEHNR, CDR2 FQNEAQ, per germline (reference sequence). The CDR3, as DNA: TGTGCCAGCAGCTTAGACCCGTCAGAGACCCAGTACTTC. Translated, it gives CASSLDPSETQYF. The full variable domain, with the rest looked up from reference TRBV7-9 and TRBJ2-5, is DTGVSQNPRHKITKRGQNVTFRCDPISEHNRLYWYRQTLGQGPEFLTYFQNEAQLEKSRLLSDRFSAERPKGSFSTLEIQRTEQGDSAMYLCASSLDPSETQYFGPGTRLLVL.

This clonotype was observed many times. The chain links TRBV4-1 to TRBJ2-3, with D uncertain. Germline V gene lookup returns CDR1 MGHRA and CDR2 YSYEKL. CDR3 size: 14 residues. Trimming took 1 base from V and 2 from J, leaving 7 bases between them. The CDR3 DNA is TGCGCCAGCAGCCAAGCTATCCTCACAGATACGCAGTATTTT. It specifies CASSQAILTDTQYF.

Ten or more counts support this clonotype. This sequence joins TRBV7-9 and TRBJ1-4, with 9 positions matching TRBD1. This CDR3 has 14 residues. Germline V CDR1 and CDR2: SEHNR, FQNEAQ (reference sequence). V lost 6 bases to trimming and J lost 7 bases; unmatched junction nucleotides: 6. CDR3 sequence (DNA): TGTGCCAGCAGTCCGACAGGGGGAGGTGAAAAACTGTTTTTT. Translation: CASSPTGGGEKLFF.

CDR3 residues: CASSLPLRGIRSGANVLTF. As DNA, the CDR3 is TGTGCCAGCAGCTTACCCCTTAGGGGGATTCGCTCTGGGGCCAACGTCCTGACTTTC. The chain joins TRBV28 to TRBJ2-6; tentative D call: TRBD1 (6 bases). V lost 6 bases and J lost 0, with 21 bases in between. This CDR3 is built from 19 residues. Germline-derived CDR1 and CDR2 are MDHEN and SYDVKM. The full variable domain, with the rest looked up from reference TRBV28 and TRBJ2-6, is DVKVTQSSRYLVKRTGEKVFLECVQDMDHENMFWYRQDPGLGLRLIYFSYDVKMKEKGDIPEGYSVSREKKERFSLILESASTNQTSMYLCASSLPLRGIRSGANVLTFGAGSRLTVL.

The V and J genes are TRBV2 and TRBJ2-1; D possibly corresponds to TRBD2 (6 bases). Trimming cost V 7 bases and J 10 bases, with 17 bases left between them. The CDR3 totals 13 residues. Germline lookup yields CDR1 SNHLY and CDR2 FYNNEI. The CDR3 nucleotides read TGTGCCAGCACTCCTAGCGAGAATGGAGAGCAGTTCTTC. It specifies CASTPSENGEQFF.

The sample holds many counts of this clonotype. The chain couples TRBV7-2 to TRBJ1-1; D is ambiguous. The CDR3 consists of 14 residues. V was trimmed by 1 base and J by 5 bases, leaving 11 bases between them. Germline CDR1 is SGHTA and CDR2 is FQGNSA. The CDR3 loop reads CASSLGGMRTEAFF. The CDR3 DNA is TGTGCCAGCAGCTTAGGAGGTATGAGAACTGAAGCTTTCTTT.

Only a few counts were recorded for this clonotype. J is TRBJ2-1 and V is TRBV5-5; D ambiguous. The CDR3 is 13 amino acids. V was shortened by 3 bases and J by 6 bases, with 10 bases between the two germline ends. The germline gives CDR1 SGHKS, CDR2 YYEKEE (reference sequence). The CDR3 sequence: CASSSSHSNEQFF. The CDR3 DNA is TGTGCCAGCAGCTCGAGCCACAGCAATGAGCAGTTCTTC.

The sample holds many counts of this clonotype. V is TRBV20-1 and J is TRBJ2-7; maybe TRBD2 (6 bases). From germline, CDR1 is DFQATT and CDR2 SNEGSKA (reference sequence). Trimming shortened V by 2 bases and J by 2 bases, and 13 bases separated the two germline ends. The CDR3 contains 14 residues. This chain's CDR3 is CSARRSGQAYEQYF. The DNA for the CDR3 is TGCAGTGCTAGAAGGAGCGGGCAGGCCTACGAGCAGTACTTC.

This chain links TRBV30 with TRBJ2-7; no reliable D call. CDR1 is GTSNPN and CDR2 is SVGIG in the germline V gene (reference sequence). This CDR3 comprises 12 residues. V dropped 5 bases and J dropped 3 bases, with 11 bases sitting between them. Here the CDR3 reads CAWAEQYYEQYF. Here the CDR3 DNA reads TGTGCCTGGGCGGAACAGTACTACGAGCAGTACTTC.

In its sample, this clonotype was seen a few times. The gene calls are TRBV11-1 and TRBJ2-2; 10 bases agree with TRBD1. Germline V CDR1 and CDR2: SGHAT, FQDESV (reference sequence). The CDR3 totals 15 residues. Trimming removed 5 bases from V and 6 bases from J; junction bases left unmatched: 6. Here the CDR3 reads CASSIGQGVAGELFF. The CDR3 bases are TGTGCCAGCAGCATCGGACAGGGGGTGGCCGGGGAGCTGTTTTTT. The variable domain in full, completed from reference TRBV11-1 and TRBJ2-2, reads EAEVAQSPRYKITEKSQAVAFWCDPISGHATLYWYRQILGQGPELLVQFQDESVVDDSQLPKDRFSAERLKGVDSTLKIQPAELGDSAMYLCASSIGQGVAGELFFGEGSRLTVL.